This is a list of T cell receptor beta chains from one sample in a study of T cell responses to AZD1222 COVID-19 vaccine. Here immunoSEQ multiplex PCR was the method, and the copy in TCRdb shows in-frame clones only, minus some. The data show some 150,000 clones, just over 90% seen once. The sequencing used peripheral blood, collected on day 0 of MenACWY control vaccination. The receptors were gathered from an adult in good health. The CDR3 runs from the conserved cysteine through the conserved F or W.

j_call: TRBJ2-2
v_call: TRBV2
cdr3_aa: CASRGFGTGELFF

j_call: TRBJ1-2
v_call: TRBV18
cdr3_aa: CASSSDINYGYTF

j_call: TRBJ1-2
v_call: TRBV18
cdr3_aa: CASSPPEAGNYGYTF

j_call: TRBJ1-2
v_call: TRBV11-2
cdr3_aa: CASSLVGGYTF

j_call: TRBJ2-7
v_call: TRBV6-6
cdr3_aa: CASSYMTGGREQYF

j_call: TRBJ2-7
v_call: TRBV2
cdr3_aa: CASERTGGLTYEQYF

j_call: TRBJ1-2
v_call: TRBV19
cdr3_aa: CASSTSGTENYGYTF

j_call: TRBJ1-3
v_call: TRBV9
cdr3_aa: CASSVGQSNSGNTIYF

j_call: TRBJ1-2
v_call: TRBV6-6
cdr3_aa: CASTRPPGVYGYTF

j_call: TRBJ1-1
v_call: TRBV29-1
cdr3_aa: CSTRTDMNTEAFF

j_call: TRBJ1-2
v_call: TRBV5-1
cdr3_aa: CASSRGPNYGYTF

j_call: TRBJ1-4
v_call: TRBV6-6
cdr3_aa: CASSPTGLVTNEKLFF

j_call: TRBJ1-1
v_call: TRBV19
cdr3_aa: CASSISEAEAFF

j_call: TRBJ2-5
v_call: TRBV5-8
cdr3_aa: CASSFLGQGVETQYF

j_call: TRBJ1-1
v_call: TRBV5-1
cdr3_aa: CASNRQGAANTEAFF

j_call: TRBJ2-1
v_call: TRBV6-6
cdr3_aa: CASSLVLGTSGGGRNEQFF

j_call: TRBJ2-1
v_call: TRBV19
cdr3_aa: CASSTTGDEQFF

j_call: TRBJ2-7
v_call: TRBV12-3/TRBV12-4
cdr3_aa: CASSKGTLYEQYF

j_call: TRBJ1-4
v_call: TRBV19
cdr3_aa: CASSFKTGTAGVANEKLFF

j_call: TRBJ2-2
v_call: TRBV7-9
cdr3_aa: CASSLVALNTGELFF

j_call: TRBJ2-2
v_call: TRBV7-3
cdr3_aa: CASSLGGGSRELFF

j_call: TRBJ1-1
v_call: TRBV2
cdr3_aa: CASNPDSEAFF

j_call: TRBJ2-3
v_call: TRBV29-1
cdr3_aa: CSASAPAGVTDTQYF

j_call: TRBJ1-1
v_call: TRBV6-2/TRBV6-3
cdr3_aa: CASSLDRAPAEAFF

j_call: TRBJ1-1
v_call: TRBV11-3
cdr3_aa: CASSSGHPNTEAFF

j_call: TRBJ2-2
v_call: TRBV7-2
cdr3_aa: CASSLVGTSGRELFF

j_call: TRBJ2-7
v_call: TRBV15
cdr3_aa: CATSREPPSRDPSYEQYF

j_call: TRBJ2-7
v_call: TRBV11-2
cdr3_aa: CASSLGDRTYEQYF

j_call: TRBJ1-5
v_call: TRBV5-8
cdr3_aa: CASSGDRGNQPQHF

j_call: TRBJ2-1
v_call: TRBV5-1
cdr3_aa: CASMQGSYNEQFF

j_call: TRBJ1-2
v_call: TRBV7-2
cdr3_aa: CASSLALDRMGYTF

j_call: TRBJ1-2
v_call: TRBV2
cdr3_aa: CASSETGGGIRGYTF

j_call: TRBJ2-1
v_call: TRBV7-3
cdr3_aa: CASSLGLAAYNEQFF

j_call: TRBJ1-2
v_call: TRBV12-3/TRBV12-4
cdr3_aa: CASSPGGAGGYTF

j_call: TRBJ1-6
v_call: TRBV7-3
cdr3_aa: CASSHDRESPLHF

j_call: TRBJ1-1
v_call: TRBV10-3
cdr3_aa: CAISESGGATFF

j_call: TRBJ1-2
v_call: TRBV5-1
cdr3_aa: CASSLSTGARSGYTF

j_call: TRBJ2-5
v_call: TRBV5-1
cdr3_aa: CAEPVTHEETQYF

j_call: TRBJ2-7
v_call: TRBV2
cdr3_aa: CASRETGTGPYEQYF

j_call: TRBJ1-6
v_call: TRBV7-3
cdr3_aa: CASSLTGTGSPLHF

j_call: TRBJ1-6
v_call: TRBV2
cdr3_aa: CASRHAIPLYNSPLHF

j_call: TRBJ2-1
v_call: TRBV7-3
cdr3_aa: CASSPRDGSYNEQFF

j_call: TRBJ1-1
v_call: TRBV18
cdr3_aa: CASSAQTVNTEAFF

j_call: TRBJ2-7
v_call: TRBV4-1
cdr3_aa: CASSQEDLTYEQYF

j_call: TRBJ2-5
v_call: TRBV6-2/TRBV6-3
cdr3_aa: CASSYGRGLSQETQYF

j_call: TRBJ1-1
v_call: TRBV4-1
cdr3_aa: CASSQESDTEAFF

j_call: TRBJ2-1
v_call: TRBV29-1
cdr3_aa: CSVGNGRPNEQFF

j_call: TRBJ1-3
v_call: TRBV2
cdr3_aa: CASSPNRGSSGNTIYF

j_call: TRBJ1-2
v_call: TRBV19
cdr3_aa: CASSEPGLGNYGYTF

j_call: TRBJ2-1
v_call: TRBV18
cdr3_aa: CASSREGTNPYNEQFF

j_call: TRBJ2-7
v_call: TRBV6-1
cdr3_aa: CASSEDSGGFYEQYF

j_call: TRBJ2-5
v_call: TRBV7-9
cdr3_aa: CASSLAQSYQETQYF

j_call: TRBJ2-7
v_call: TRBV4-1
cdr3_aa: CASRDRGRDEQYF

j_call: TRBJ2-2
v_call: TRBV18
cdr3_aa: CASSPGTGGTGELFF

j_call: TRBJ2-7
v_call: TRBV7-2
cdr3_aa: CASSFGSGWYEQYF

j_call: TRBJ2-2
v_call: TRBV19
cdr3_aa: CASSLRTGITGELFF

j_call: TRBJ1-1
v_call: TRBV30
cdr3_aa: CAWSVGLTDNTEAFF

j_call: TRBJ1-5
v_call: TRBV2
cdr3_aa: CASSFDRGGNQPQHF

j_call: TRBJ1-4
v_call: TRBV5-1
cdr3_aa: CASSTTPGSEYEKLFF